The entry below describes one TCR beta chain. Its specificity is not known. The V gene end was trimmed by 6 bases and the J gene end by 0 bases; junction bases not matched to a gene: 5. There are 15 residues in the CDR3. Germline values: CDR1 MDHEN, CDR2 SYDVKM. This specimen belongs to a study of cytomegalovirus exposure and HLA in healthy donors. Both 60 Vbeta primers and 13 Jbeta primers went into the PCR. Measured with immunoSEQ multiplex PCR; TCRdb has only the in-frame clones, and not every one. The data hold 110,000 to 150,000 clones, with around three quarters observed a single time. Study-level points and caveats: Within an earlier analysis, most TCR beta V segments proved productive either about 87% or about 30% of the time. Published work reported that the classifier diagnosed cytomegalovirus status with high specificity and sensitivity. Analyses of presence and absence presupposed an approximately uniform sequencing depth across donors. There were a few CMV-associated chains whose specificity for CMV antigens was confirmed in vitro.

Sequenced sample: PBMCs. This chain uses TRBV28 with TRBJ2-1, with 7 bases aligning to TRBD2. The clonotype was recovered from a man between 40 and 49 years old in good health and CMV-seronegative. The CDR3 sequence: CASRGSGPSYNEQFF. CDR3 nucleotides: TGTGCCAGCAGAGGTAGCGGGCCCTCCTACAATGAGCAGTTCTTC.